This TCR beta chain was found in a study of T-cell reconstitution after alpha-beta-depleted transplantation in children. Germline V gene sequence: CDR1 LGHNA, CDR2 YSLEER. The CDR3 runs to 16 residues. V was clipped by 2 bases and J by 10 bases; unmatched bases: 8. During its preparation, the TCRbeta library received unique molecular identifiers. TCRdb re-called the PCR reads with MiXCR, one entry per CDR3 protein. The repertoire consists of 500,000 or so distinct CDR3 sequences, with approximately 32% occurring once and the leading ten covering approximately 2.3%. This material consisted of PBMCs from the stem cell graft donor, taken from the stem cell graft. J is TRBJ1-6 and V is TRBV4-3; 10 nucleotides align to TRBD1. This TCR came from a human donor who donated a stem cell graft to a child with aplastic anemia. The CDR3 DNA reads TGCGCCAGCAGCCAACTAGGTGGGACAGGGGACTCACCCCTCCACTTT. Its protein is CASSQLGGTGDSPLHF.